This T cell receptor beta chain appears in the sequencing data of a study of blood T cells in healthy people across ages. In the study overall: Per two T cells, template switching captured roughly one barcoded beta molecule.

A second PCR of 7 to 11 cycles used a sample-barcoded 5' primer and a J-beta primer mix. Tagging of each cDNA molecule was performed by a template-switch adaptor with 12 random nucleotides. Using its own MiXCR run on the 5' RACE reads, TCRdb lists one record per CDR3 protein. The sample includes about a million distinct CDR3 sequences, 40% to 60% of them seen just once. Per-sample PBMC isolation yielded at least 7 million cells. This clonotype has more than one count but fewer than ten. As yet, its antigen is unknown. Whole-study findings and limits: Versus aged donors, long-lived donors had higher diversity and more naive CD4+ cells.

CDR3 length: 14 residues. Trimming stripped 5 bases from V and 1 base from J, with 12 bases between. CDR1 and CDR2 from the germline V gene are MNHEY and SVGEGT. The specimen sequenced was blood. The chain combines TRBV6-2 or TRBV6-3 with TRBJ2-7, with D hard to call. This TCR came from a young man in good health. DNA of the CDR3: TGTGCCAGCAGTGGGCCTTCAGGATCCTACGAGCAGTACTTC. As protein: CASSGPSGSYEQYF.